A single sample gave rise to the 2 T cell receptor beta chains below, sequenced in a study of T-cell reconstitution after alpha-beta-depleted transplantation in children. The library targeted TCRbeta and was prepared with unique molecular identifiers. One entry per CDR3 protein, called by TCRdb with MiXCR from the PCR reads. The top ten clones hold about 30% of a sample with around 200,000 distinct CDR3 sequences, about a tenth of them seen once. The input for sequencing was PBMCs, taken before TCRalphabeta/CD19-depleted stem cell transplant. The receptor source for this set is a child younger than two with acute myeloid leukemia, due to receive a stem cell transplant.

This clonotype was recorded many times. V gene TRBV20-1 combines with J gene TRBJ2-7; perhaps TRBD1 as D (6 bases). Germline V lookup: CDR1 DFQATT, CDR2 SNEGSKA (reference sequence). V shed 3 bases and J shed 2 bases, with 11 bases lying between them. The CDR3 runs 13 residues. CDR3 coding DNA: TGCAGTGCTAGGGTAGGGGGTCCCTACGAGCAGTACTTC. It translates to CSARVGGPYEQYF.

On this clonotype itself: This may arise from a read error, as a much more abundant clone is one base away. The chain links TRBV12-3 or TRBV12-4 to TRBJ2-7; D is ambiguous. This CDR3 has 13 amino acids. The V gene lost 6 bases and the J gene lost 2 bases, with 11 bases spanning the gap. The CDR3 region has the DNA TGTGCCAGCAGCCTGCCAGGCCCCTACGAGCAGTACTTC. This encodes CASSLPGPYEQYF.